This TCR beta chain came from a study of T cells in Graves' hyperthyroidism and ophthalmopathy. Trimming took 2 bases from V and 6 from J, leaving 12 bases between them. This CDR3 region has 14 residues. From RNA transcripts, TCR beta CDR3 regions were amplified. During a first-round RT-PCR of the TCR CDR3, the HTBI primer set was used. TCRdb reanalysed the multiplex PCR reads using MiXCR and keeps one entry per CDR3 protein. Altogether under 650,000 distinct CDR3 sequences are present, roughly 15% being singletons, with the ten largest covering approximately 3.9%. This TCR derives from a woman under 40 with Graves' hyperthyroidism. The V call is TRBV12-3 or TRBV12-4, the J call TRBJ2-3, with D possibly being TRBD1 (5 bases). What was sequenced was blood. This CDR3 reads CASSLSAGSDTQYF. CDR3 bases: TGTGCCAGCAGTTTATCAGCAGGGTCGGATACGCAGTATTTT.